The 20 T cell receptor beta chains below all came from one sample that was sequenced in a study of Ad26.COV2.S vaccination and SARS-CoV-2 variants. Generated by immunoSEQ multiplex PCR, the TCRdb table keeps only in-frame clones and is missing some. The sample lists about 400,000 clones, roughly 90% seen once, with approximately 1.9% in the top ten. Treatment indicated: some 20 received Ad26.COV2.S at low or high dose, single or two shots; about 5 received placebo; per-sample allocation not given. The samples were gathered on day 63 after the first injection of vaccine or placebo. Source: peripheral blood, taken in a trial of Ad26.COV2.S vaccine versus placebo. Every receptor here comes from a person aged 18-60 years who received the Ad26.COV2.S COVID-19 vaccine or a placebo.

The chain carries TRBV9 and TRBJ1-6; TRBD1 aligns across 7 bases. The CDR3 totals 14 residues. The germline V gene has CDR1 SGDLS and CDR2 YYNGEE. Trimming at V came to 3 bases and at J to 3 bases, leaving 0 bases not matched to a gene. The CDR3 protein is CASSGQGYNSPLHF. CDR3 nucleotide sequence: TGTGCCAGCAGCGGACAGGGCTATAATTCACCCCTCCACTTT.

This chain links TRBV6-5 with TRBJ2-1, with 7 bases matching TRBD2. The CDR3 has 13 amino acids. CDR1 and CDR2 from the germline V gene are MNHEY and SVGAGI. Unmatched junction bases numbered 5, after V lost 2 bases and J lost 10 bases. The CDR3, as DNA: TGTGCCAGCAGTTACCCAGGGACTAACGAGCAGTTCTTC. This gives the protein CASSYPGTNEQFF.

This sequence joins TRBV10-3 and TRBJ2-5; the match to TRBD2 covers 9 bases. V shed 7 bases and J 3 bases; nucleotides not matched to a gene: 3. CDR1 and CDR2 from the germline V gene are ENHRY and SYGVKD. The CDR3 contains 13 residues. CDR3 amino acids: CAIKTSGEETQYF. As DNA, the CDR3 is TGTGCCATCAAGACTAGCGGAGAAGAGACCCAGTACTTC.

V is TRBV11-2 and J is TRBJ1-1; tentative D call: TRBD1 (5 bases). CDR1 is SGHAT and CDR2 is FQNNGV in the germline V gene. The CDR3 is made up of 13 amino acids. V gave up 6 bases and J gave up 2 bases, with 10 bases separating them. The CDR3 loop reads CASRRGPNTEAFF. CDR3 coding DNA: TGTGCCAGCAGGAGGGGCCCCAACACTGAAGCTTTCTTT.

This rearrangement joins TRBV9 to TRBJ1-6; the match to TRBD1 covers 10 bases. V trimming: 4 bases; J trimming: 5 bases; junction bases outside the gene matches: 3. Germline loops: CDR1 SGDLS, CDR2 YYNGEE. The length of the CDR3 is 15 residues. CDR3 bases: TGTGCCAGCAGCCCCGGGACAGGGGATAATTCACCCCTCCACTTT. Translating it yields CASSPGTGDNSPLHF.

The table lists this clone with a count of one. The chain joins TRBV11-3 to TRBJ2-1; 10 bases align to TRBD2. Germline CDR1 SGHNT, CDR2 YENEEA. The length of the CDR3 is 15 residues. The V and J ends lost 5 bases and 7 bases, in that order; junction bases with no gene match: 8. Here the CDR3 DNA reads TGTGCCAGCAGCCTTCGACTAGCGGGCGAGAATGAGCAGTTCTTC. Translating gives CASSLRLAGENEQFF.

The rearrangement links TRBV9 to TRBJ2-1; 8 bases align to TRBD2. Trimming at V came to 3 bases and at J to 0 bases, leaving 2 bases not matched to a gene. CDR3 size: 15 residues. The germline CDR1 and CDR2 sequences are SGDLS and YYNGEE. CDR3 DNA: TGTGCCAGCAGCGGTAGCGGGGACTCCTACAATGAGCAGTTCTTC. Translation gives CASSGSGDSYNEQFF.

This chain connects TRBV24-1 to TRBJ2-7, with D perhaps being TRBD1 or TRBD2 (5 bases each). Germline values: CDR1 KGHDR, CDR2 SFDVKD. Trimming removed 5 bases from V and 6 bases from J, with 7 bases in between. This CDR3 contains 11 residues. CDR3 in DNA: TGTGCCACCAGTGGAGGGACCGAGCAGTACTTC. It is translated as CATSGGTEQYF.

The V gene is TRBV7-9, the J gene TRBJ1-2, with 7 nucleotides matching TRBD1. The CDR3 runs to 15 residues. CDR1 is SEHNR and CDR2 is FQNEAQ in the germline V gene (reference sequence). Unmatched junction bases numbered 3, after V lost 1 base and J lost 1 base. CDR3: CASSLGTGFNYGYTF. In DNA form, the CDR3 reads TGTGCCAGCAGCTTAGGGACAGGCTTTAACTATGGCTACACCTTC.

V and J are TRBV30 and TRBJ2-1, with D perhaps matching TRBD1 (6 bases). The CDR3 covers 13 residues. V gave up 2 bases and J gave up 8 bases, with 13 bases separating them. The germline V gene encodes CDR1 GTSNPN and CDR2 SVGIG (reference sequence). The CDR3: CAWSLGQSDEQFF. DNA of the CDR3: TGTGCCTGGAGTCTCGGACAGTCGGATGAGCAGTTCTTC.

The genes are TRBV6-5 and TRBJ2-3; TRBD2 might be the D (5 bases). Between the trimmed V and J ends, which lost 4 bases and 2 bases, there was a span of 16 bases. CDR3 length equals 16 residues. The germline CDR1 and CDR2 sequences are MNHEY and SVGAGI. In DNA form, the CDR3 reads TGTGCCAGCAGTTGGTGTGTGAAGCGGCACACAGATACGCAGTATTTT. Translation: CASSWCVKRHTDTQYF.

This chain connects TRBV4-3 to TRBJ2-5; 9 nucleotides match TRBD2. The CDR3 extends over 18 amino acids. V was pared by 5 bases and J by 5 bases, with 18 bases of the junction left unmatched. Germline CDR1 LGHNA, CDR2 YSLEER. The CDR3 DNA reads TGCGCCAGCAGCTTAACACCCACAGGCGGGAGGGCCGGGGAGACCCAGTACTTC. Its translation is CASSLTPTGGRAGETQYF.

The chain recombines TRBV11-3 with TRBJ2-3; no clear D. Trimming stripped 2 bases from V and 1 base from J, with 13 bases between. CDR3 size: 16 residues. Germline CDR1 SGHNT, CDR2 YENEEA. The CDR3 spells CASSLFGQTRTDTQYF. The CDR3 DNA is TGTGCCAGCAGCTTATTCGGCCAGACCCGCACAGATACGCAGTATTTT.

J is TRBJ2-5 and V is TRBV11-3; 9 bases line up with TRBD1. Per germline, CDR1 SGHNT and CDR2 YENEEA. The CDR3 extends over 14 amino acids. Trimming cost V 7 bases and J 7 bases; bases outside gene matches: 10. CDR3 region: CASNRDRARATQYF. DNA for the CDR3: TGTGCCAGCAACCGGGACAGGGCCCGTGCGACCCAGTACTTC. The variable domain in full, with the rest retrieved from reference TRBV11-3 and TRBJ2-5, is EAGVVQSPRYKIIEKKQPVAFWCNPISGHNTLYWYLQNLGQGPELLIRYENEEAVDDSQLPKDRFSAERLKGVDSTLKIQPAELGDSAVYLCASNRDRARATQYFGPGTRLLVL.

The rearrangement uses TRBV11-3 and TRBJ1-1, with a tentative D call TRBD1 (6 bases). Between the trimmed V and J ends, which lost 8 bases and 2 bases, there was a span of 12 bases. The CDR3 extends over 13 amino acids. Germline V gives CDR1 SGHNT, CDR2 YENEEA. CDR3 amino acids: CASQGPENTEAFF. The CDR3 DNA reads TGTGCCAGCCAGGGGCCCGAAAACACTGAAGCTTTCTTT. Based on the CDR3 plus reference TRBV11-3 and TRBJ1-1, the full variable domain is EAGVVQSPRYKIIEKKQPVAFWCNPISGHNTLYWYLQNLGQGPELLIRYENEEAVDDSQLPKDRFSAERLKGVDSTLKIQPAELGDSAVYLCASQGPENTEAFFGQGTRLTVV.

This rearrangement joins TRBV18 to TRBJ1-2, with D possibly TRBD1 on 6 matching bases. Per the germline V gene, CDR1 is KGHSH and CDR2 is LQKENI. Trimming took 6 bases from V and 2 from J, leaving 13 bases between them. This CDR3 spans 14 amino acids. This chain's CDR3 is CASSLGQSNYGYTF. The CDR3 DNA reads TGTGCCAGCTCGCTTGGACAGAGCAACTATGGCTACACCTTC. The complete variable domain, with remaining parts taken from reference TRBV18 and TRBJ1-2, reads NAGVMQNPRHLVRRRGQEARLRCSPMKGHSHVYWYRQLPEEGLKFMVYLQKENIIDESGMPKERFSAEFPKEGPSILRIQQVVRGDSAAYFCASSLGQSNYGYTFGSGTRLTVV.

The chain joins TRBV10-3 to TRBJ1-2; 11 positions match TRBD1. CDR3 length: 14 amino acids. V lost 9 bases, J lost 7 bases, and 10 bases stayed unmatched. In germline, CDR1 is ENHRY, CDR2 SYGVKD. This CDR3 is CAISSGQGGSGYTF. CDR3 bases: TGTGCCATTTCCTCGGGACAGGGGGGAAGTGGCTACACCTTC.

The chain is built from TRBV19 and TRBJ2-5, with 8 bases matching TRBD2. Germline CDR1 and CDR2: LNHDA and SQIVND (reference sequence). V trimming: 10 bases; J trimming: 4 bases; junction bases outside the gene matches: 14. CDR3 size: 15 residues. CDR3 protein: CATRGGRTTGETQYF. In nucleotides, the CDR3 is TGTGCCACCCGGGGGGGGAGGACGACTGGAGAGACCCAGTACTTC. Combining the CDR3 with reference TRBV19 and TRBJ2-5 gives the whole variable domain DGGITQSPKYLFRKEGQNVTLSCEQNLNHDAMYWYRQDPGQGLRLIYYSQIVNDFQKGDIAEGYSVSREKKESFPLTVTSAQKNPTAFYLCATRGGRTTGETQYFGPGTRLLVL.

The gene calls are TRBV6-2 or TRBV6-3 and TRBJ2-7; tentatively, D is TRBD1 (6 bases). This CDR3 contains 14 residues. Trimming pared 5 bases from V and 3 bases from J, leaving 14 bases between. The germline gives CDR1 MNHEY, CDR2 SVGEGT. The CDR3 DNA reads TGTGCCAGCAGTACCCCAGGGGTGGGCTACGAGCAGTACTTC. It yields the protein CASSTPGVGYEQYF.

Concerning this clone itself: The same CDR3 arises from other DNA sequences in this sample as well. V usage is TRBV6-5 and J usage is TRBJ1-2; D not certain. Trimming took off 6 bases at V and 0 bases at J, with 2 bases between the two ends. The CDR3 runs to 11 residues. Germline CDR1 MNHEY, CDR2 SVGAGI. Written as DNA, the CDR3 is TGTGCCAGCAGATCTAACTATGGCTACACCTTC. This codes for CASRSNYGYTF.